Given below is one T cell receptor beta chain in context. The antigen is undetermined. This sample was included in a study of cytomegalovirus exposure and HLA in healthy donors. Findings of the study overall: A later analysis found common viral pathogens apparently linked to several of the most significant clusters. Association of a missense DCLRE1C variant with TCR beta V- and J-gene trimming was reported in a later analysis.

Donors were ostensibly healthy at sampling, although undocumented immune exposures were probable. CDR1 MGHDK and CDR2 SYGVNS come from the germline V gene. V was clipped by 2 bases and J by 5 bases, with 7 bases between them. This CDR3 is 13 amino acids long. The PCR made use of 60 Vbeta and 13 Jbeta primers. Assay: immunoSEQ multiplex PCR; the TCRdb copy retains only in-frame clones and omits some. The sample shows 200,000 to 250,000 clones, approximately 79% of them seen only once. The chain has TRBV25-1 and TRBJ2-1; D remains unclear. This TCR derives from a man in his fifties or sixties in good health and CMV-seronegative. The sequencing input was PBMCs. The CDR3 protein is CASSELGDNEQFF. In nucleotides, the CDR3 is TGTGCCAGCAGTGAACTAGGAGACAATGAGCAGTTCTTC.